This TCR beta chain stems from a study of long-term antiretroviral therapy in people with HIV. As to this clone: Its antigen remains unknown.

The CDR3 loop spans 15 amino acids. V was pared by 0 bases and J by 4 bases, with 6 bases of the junction left unmatched. The germline V gene has CDR1 SGHDT and CDR2 YYEEEE. A v3.0 immunoSEQ assay was performed at survey level. Data came from immunoSEQ multiplex PCR; TCRdb stores just in-frame clones and leaves some out. Here the sample spans some 23,000 clones, 70% to 80% being singletons. Points from the study as a whole: Dating from 2004 to 2017, the blood was possibly obtained under older ART regimens.

Specimen: unsorted PBMCs, collected 1.2 years after starting antiretroviral therapy. The chain links TRBV5-6 to TRBJ2-7, with 8 bases that match TRBD2. The sequence was obtained from a woman aged 40-49 years with HIV. As DNA, the CDR3 is TGTGCCAGCAGCTTGGGGCTAGCGGGCGGTTACGAGCAGTACTTC. Protein sequence: CASSLGLAGGYEQYF. The whole variable domain, remainder taken from reference TRBV5-6 and TRBJ2-7, is DAGVTQSPTHLIKTRGQQVTLRCSPKSGHDTVSWYQQALGQGPQFIFQYYEEEERQRGNFPDRFSGHQFPNYSSELNVNALLLGDSALYLCASSLGLAGGYEQYFGPGTRLTVT.